This record covers a single T cell receptor (beta chain). The antigen is unknown. cDNA specific to TCR beta was made from around 450 ng of total RNA, with a constant-region primer employed for priming. Three nested multiplex PCR rounds, a slightly modified ARM-PCR method, built the TCR beta libraries. PCR rounds one and two used TRBV1-TRBV30 forward primers with a C-beta reverse primer for approximately 11 cycles each. TCRdb reanalysed the multiplex PCR reads using MiXCR and keeps one entry per CDR3 protein. The sample records about 190,000 distinct CDR3 sequences, about 85% being singletons. These data come from a study of tumor-infiltrating lymphocytes in primary liver carcinoma. Study outcomes and limitations: Tumor-adjacent and tumor-blood pairs shared a smaller degree of overlap than tumor region pairs.

The 20-30 mg bulk tissue piece was not sorted before simultaneous RNA and DNA extraction. The CDR3 is 15 residues long. The V gene lost 4 bases and the J gene lost 7 bases, with 19 bases spanning the gap. Germline lookup yields CDR1 SGDLS and CDR2 YYNGEE. This receptor was identified in a man aged 35 to 55 with primary liver carcinoma and hepatitis B virus infection. The sequenced material came from tumor tissue from primary liver carcinoma. The gene calls are TRBV9 and TRBJ2-3, with a possible D match to TRBD2 (6 bases). In nucleotides, the CDR3 is TGTGCCAGCAGCATAATGTGGGAGGATGGGAATACGCAGTATTTT. Translation gives CASSIMWEDGNTQYF.